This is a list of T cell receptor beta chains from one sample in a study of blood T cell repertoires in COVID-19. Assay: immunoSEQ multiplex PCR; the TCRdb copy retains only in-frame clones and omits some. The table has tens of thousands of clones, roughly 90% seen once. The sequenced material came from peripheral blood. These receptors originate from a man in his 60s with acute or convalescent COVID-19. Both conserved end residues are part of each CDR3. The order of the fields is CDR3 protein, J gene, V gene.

CASSDTPGQTGELFF | TRBJ2-2 | TRBV5-1
CASSLVTGGPINIQYF | TRBJ2-4 | TRBV5-1
CASSEVRTTEAFF | TRBJ1-1 | TRBV6-1
CASTAGSSYNSPLHF | TRBJ1-6 | TRBV19
CASRLRDMYSPLHF | TRBJ1-6 | TRBV10-1
CASNGGIPNYGYTF | TRBJ1-2 | TRBV14
CATGPGGARPEQYF | TRBJ2-7 | TRBV2
CASSHRFSSYNEQFF | TRBJ2-1 | TRBV27
CASRGDRAVNYEQYF | TRBJ2-7 | TRBV2
CASSSQGARTGELFF | TRBJ2-2 | TRBV5-4
CASSIVGRQGSYNEQFF | TRBJ2-1 | TRBV19
CASSPEFGQGAVGYTF | TRBJ1-2 | TRBV18
CASSPAGQLYTEAFF | TRBJ1-1 | TRBV28
CASSDRGWNTEAFF | TRBJ1-1 | TRBV6-5
CASSQEWAGGFYNEQFF | TRBJ2-1 | TRBV4-1
CASSLGGRQTQYF | TRBJ2-5 | TRBV5-6
CASSLGREVDRYF | TRBJ2-7 | TRBV13
CAISEKRGDRGNTEAFF | TRBJ1-1 | TRBV10-3
CSVHGGKGYTF | TRBJ1-2 | TRBV29-1
CASSGRGASTDTQYF | TRBJ2-3 | TRBV5-1
CASSQGSGGYNSPLHF | TRBJ1-6 | TRBV3-1/TRBV3-2
CASSPTGDTSVLTF | TRBJ2-6 | TRBV18
CASSRWGGGTGELFF | TRBJ2-2 | TRBV9